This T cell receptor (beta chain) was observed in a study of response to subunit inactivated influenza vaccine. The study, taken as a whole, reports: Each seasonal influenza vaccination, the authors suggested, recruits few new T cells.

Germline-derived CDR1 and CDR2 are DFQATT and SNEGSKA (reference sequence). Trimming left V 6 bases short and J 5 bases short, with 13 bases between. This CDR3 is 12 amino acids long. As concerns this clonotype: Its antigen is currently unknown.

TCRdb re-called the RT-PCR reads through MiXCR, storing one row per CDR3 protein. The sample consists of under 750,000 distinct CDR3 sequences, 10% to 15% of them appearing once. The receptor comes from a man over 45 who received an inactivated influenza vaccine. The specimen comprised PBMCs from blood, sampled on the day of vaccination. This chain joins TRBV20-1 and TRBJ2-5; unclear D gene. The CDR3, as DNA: TGCAGTGCCAACCAACCCCCGGAGACCCAGTACTTC. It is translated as CSANQPPETQYF.